The clone carrying this T cell receptor beta chain showed up many times. The antigen remains undetermined. Amplification yielded TCR beta CDR3 regions, with RNA transcripts as the source. Initially, a first-round RT-PCR of the TCR CDR3 employed the HTBI primer set. TCRdb called the multiplex PCR reads again in MiXCR, with one record for every CDR3 protein. The sample shows 300,000 to 400,000 distinct CDR3 sequences, about 15% of them seen only once. Germline V gene lookup returns CDR1 LNHNV and CDR2 YYDKDF (reference sequence). This CDR3 is 15 amino acids long. Trimming stripped 0 bases from V and 7 bases from J, with 15 bases between. This sample stems from a study of T cells in Graves' hyperthyroidism and ophthalmopathy. PBMCs were obtained from approximately 10 ml fresh peripheral blood. Study results and limitations: In blood, most of the thyroid clonotypes expanded above 0.001 were also present.

This TCR was recovered from a woman aged 30 to 39 with Graves' hyperthyroidism. The sequenced sample was blood. The rearrangement joins TRBV15 to TRBJ1-2, with D tentatively TRBD1 (5 bases). CDR3 loop: CATSREPSGKSGYTF. For the CDR3, the DNA is TGTGCCACCAGCAGAGAACCGTCAGGGAAGAGTGGCTACACCTTC.